Following are 23 T cell receptor beta chains from one sample sequenced in a study of blood T cell repertoires in COVID-19. Sequencing was performed with immunoSEQ multiplex PCR; in TCRdb, only in-frame clones are kept and a portion is missing. The sample yields about 240,000 clones, 75% to 90% seen once. The sample was peripheral blood. The receptor source for this set is a woman aged 55-75 years with active or convalescent COVID-19.

This chain links TRBV2 with TRBJ1-1; TRBD1 matches 7 bases. Germline CDR1 reads SNHLY; CDR2 reads FYNNEI. This CDR3 has 13 residues. With V trimmed by 4 bases and J by 4 bases, 3 bases remained unmatched. CDR3 sequence reads: CASSGQGGTEAFF. The DNA of the CDR3 is TGTGCCAGCAGTGGGCAGGGGGGCACTGAAGCTTTCTTT. Full variable domain (remainder filled in from reference TRBV2 and TRBJ1-1): EPEVTQTPSHQVTQMGQEVILRCVPISNHLYFYWYRQILGQKVEFLVSFYNNEISEKSEIFDDQFSVERPDGSNFTLKIRSTKLEDSAMYFCASSGQGGTEAFFGQGTRLTVV.

The chain couples TRBV19 to TRBJ1-5; TRBD1 matches 7 bases. Germline V gene data show CDR1 as LNHDA and CDR2 as SQIVND (reference sequence). The CDR3 has 15 amino acids. Trimming at V came to 5 bases and at J to 0 bases, leaving 4 bases not matched to a gene. The CDR3 reads CASSPGQYSNQPQHF. The DNA of the CDR3 is TGTGCCAGTAGTCCGGGACAGTATAGCAATCAGCCCCAGCATTTT.

This chain connects TRBV27 to TRBJ2-1, with 7 bases identical to TRBD1. The CDR3 totals 14 residues. Per the germline V gene, CDR1 is MNHEY and CDR2 is SMNVEV (reference sequence). J was trimmed by 5 bases and V by 5 bases; bases with no gene match: 6. The DNA of the CDR3 is TGTGCCAGCAGTCTTAGGACAGGTAACAATGAGCAGTTCTTC. Amino acid sequence: CASSLRTGNNEQFF.

The chain has TRBV7-3 and TRBJ2-2, with 9 bases identical to TRBD1. Germline trimming cut 4 bases from V and 5 bases from J; bases unmatched to any gene: 5. Per the germline V gene, CDR1 is SGHTA and CDR2 is FQGTGA. This CDR3 is built from 15 residues. As DNA, the CDR3 is TGTGCCAGCAGCTCGACAGGGGGAAGGACCGGGGAGCTGTTTTTT. As protein: CASSSTGGRTGELFF.

The chain uses TRBV3-1 (or the pseudogene TRBV3-2) and TRBJ2-1; TRBD1 aligns across 12 bases. The CDR3 is made up of 16 amino acids. V lost 4 bases, J lost 3 bases, and 4 bases stayed unmatched. From germline, CDR1 is LGHDT and CDR2 YNNKEL (reference sequence). CDR3 amino acids: CASSPGTGGLYNEQFF. CDR3 coding DNA: TGTGCCAGCAGCCCTGGGACAGGGGGCCTCTACAATGAGCAGTTCTTC.

This chain joins TRBV6-5 and TRBJ1-2; D is uncertain. Germline V gives CDR1 MNHEY, CDR2 SVGAGI. The CDR3 runs to 14 residues. V shed 2 bases and J shed 2 bases, with 9 bases lying between them. The CDR3: CASSYTTENYGYTF. The CDR3 DNA follows: TGTGCCAGCAGTTACACGACGGAGAACTATGGCTACACCTTC.

V usage is TRBV9 and J usage is TRBJ2-5, with 9 bases identical to TRBD2. Germline CDR1 is SGDLS and CDR2 is YYNGEE. This CDR3 is built from 17 residues. V was pared by 0 bases and J by 5 bases, with 11 bases of the junction left unmatched. The CDR3 here is CASSVGQRGVSMETQYF. CDR3 nucleotides: TGTGCCAGCAGCGTAGGCCAGCGGGGGGTTTCTATGGAGACCCAGTACTTC.

The chain has TRBV28 and TRBJ2-3; 8 bases line up with TRBD2. CDR3 length equals 14 residues. The V gene end was trimmed by 5 bases and the J gene end by 2 bases; junction bases not matched to a gene: 3. Looked up from germline, CDR1 is MDHEN and CDR2 is SYDVKM. DNA of the CDR3: TGTGCCAGCAGTCCTGGACTAGCCACAGATACGCAGTATTTT. Its translation is CASSPGLATDTQYF.

V and J are TRBV6-6 and TRBJ1-5; D ambiguous. The V end lost 11 bases, the J end lost 0 bases, and 17 bases lay between the germline ends. Germline-derived CDR1 and CDR2 are MNHNY and SVGAGI (reference sequence). The CDR3 has 15 residues. The CDR3 loop is CAVAPGVYSNQPQHF. The CDR3 nucleotides are TGTGCCGTGGCTCCCGGGGTTTATAGCAATCAGCCCCAGCATTTT.

The rearrangement links TRBV5-1 to TRBJ1-1; maybe TRBD1 (6 bases). V was trimmed by 3 bases and J by 8 bases, leaving 11 bases between them. Germline V gene lookup returns CDR1 SGHRS and CDR2 YFSETQ. The CDR3 extends over 12 amino acids. The CDR3 sequence is CASSSGHLEAFF. The DNA of the CDR3 is TGCGCCAGCAGCTCGGGACACCTAGAAGCTTTCTTT.

This clone has only one observation. Sequence at one end of the junction differs from germline and may be a read error. The gene calls are TRBV7-7 and TRBJ2-1; TRBD2 agrees at 7 bases. The germline V gene has CDR1 SSHAT and CDR2 FNYEAQ (reference sequence). The length of the CDR3 is 14 residues. The CDR3: CASSLSGAGNEQFF. The CDR3 coding sequence is TGTGCTAGCAGCTTGAGCGGGGCGGGGAATGAGCAGTTCTTC.

This chain connects TRBV5-1 to TRBJ2-1; 8 nucleotides match TRBD1. Germline CDR1 reads SGHRS; CDR2 reads YFSETQ. The CDR3 is made up of 13 amino acids. V dropped 5 bases and J dropped 14; count of bases not matched to a gene: 12. The CDR3 coding sequence is TGCGCCAGCAGTTCGAGCACAGGGGGTACTGAGTTCTTC. Encoded protein: CASSSSTGGTEFF. The full variable domain, rest sourced from reference TRBV5-1 and TRBJ2-1, is KAGVTQTPRYLIKTRGQQVTLSCSPISGHRSVSWYQQTPGQGLQFLFEYFSETQRNKGNFPGRFSGRQFSNSRSEMNVSTLELGDSALYLCASSSSTGGTEFFGPGTRLTVL.

This sequence joins TRBV2 and TRBJ1-1; D unclear. The germline V and J ends were trimmed by 7 bases and 0 bases, with 18 bases remaining between them. Germline lookup yields CDR1 SNHLY and CDR2 FYNNEI. This CDR3 spans 16 amino acids. The CDR3 reads CASIRTGGRMNTEAFF. The CDR3, as DNA: TGTGCCAGCATCAGAACGGGAGGACGTATGAACACTGAAGCTTTCTTT.

The chain carries TRBV10-1 and TRBJ2-1, with 9 bases identical to TRBD1. CDR3 length: 15 residues. From germline, CDR1 is WNHNN and CDR2 SYGVQD (reference sequence). V shed 2 bases, J shed 8 bases, and the junction held 7 bases outside the gene matches. The CDR3 loop is CASSERGTGRDEQFF. CDR3 bases: TGCGCCAGCAGTGAGAGGGGGACAGGGAGGGATGAGCAGTTCTTC.

The CDR3 DNA reads as TGTGCCAGTAGTCCCGGGACAGGATTAAGTGGGGGCTTTTACGAGCAGTACTTC. It specifies CASSPGTGLSGGFYEQYF. The chain recombines TRBV19 with TRBJ2-7; TRBD1 aligns across 8 bases. Germline CDR1 and CDR2: LNHDA and SQIVND (reference sequence). The trim removed 5 bases at V and 4 bases at J, leaving 19 bases unmatched. The CDR3 is made up of 18 amino acids.

The V call is TRBV5-5, the J call TRBJ2-3, with 7 bases that match TRBD2. Per the germline V gene, CDR1 is SGHKS and CDR2 is YYEKEE (reference sequence). CDR3 length: 14 amino acids. Losses at the gene ends were 6 bases for V and 10 bases for J; bases not matched to a gene: 14. The CDR3 here is CASTGGGVPEPQYF. The CDR3 region has the DNA TGTGCCAGCACCGGTGGGGGGGTCCCAGAACCGCAGTATTTT.

CDR3: CASSRTFGNQPQHF. CDR3 DNA: TGTGCCAGCAGCCGGACTTTCGGCAATCAGCCCCAGCATTTT. The V call is TRBV6-5, the J call TRBJ1-5; D is unclear. Trimming stripped 6 bases from V and 2 bases from J, with 11 bases between. The germline V gene has CDR1 MNHEY and CDR2 SVGAGI. The CDR3 length is 14 residues.

The chain combines TRBV27 with TRBJ2-7, with 7 bases that match TRBD2. CDR1 and CDR2 from the germline V gene are MNHEY and SMNVEV (reference sequence). The CDR3 extends over 13 amino acids. With 3 bases clipped from V and 3 bases from J, the junction kept 2 bases outside the gene matches. The CDR3 here is CASSLREGYEQYF. The CDR3 bases are TGTGCCAGCAGTTTGAGGGAGGGCTACGAGCAGTACTTC.

The CDR3 sequence: CASSIRQRGYTF. The DNA of the CDR3 is TGTGCCAGCAGCATCCGACAGAGGGGCTACACCTTC. The chain uses TRBV6-5 and TRBJ1-2, with D maybe TRBD1 (5 bases). Trimming took off 6 bases at V and 8 bases at J, with 13 bases between the two ends. CDR1 is MNHEY, CDR2 SVGAGI, per germline. The CDR3 contains 12 residues.

This chain connects TRBV18 to TRBJ2-7, with D unclear. The germline V gene has CDR1 KGHSH and CDR2 LQKENI. This CDR3 has 16 amino acids. Trimming removed 3 bases at V and 1 base at J, with 16 bases between. CDR3 nucleotide sequence: TGTGCCAGCTCACCTAGAGACAACCTGAATTCCTACGAGCAGTACTTC. This codes for CASSPRDNLNSYEQYF. The complete variable domain, with remaining parts taken from reference TRBV18 and TRBJ2-7, reads NAGVMQNPRHLVRRRGQEARLRCSPMKGHSHVYWYRQLPEEGLKFMVYLQKENIIDESGMPKERFSAEFPKEGPSILRIQQVVRGDSAAYFCASSPRDNLNSYEQYFGPGTRLTVT.

V gene TRBV18 combines with J gene TRBJ1-1; tentative D call: TRBD1 (5 bases). CDR1 and CDR2 (germline): KGHSH, LQKENI. V shed 6 bases and J shed 3 bases, with 14 bases lying between them. This CDR3 has 14 amino acids. The DNA for the CDR3 is TGTGCCAGCTCCCCTGGGGGGATGGACACTGAAGCTTTCTTT. Protein product: CASSPGGMDTEAFF.

This clone appeared a few times. The chain recombines TRBV19 with TRBJ1-4; maybe TRBD1 (6 bases). Germline loops: CDR1 LNHDA, CDR2 SQIVND (reference sequence). This CDR3 has 15 residues. V lost 5 bases and J 5 bases, leaving 15 bases between the germline ends. This CDR3 is CASSPTQGRNEKLFF. In DNA form, the CDR3 reads TGTGCCAGTAGTCCTACCCAGGGGAGAAATGAAAAACTGTTTTTT.

The chain couples TRBV5-5 to TRBJ1-6, with TRBD1 matching 7 bases. The CDR3 covers 14 residues. Trimming at V came to 5 bases and at J to 10 bases, leaving 9 bases not matched to a gene. Germline lookup yields CDR1 SGHKS and CDR2 YYEKEE (reference sequence). Here the CDR3 DNA reads TGTGCCAGCAGTTTGACAGGGAGCGGATCACCCCTCCACTTT. Its protein product is CASSLTGSGSPLHF.